Following are 13 T cell receptor beta chains from one sample sequenced in a study of cytomegalovirus exposure and HLA in healthy donors. The PCR used 60 Vbeta and 13 Jbeta primers. Clones were read by immunoSEQ multiplex PCR, and TCRdb kept only the in-frame ones, dropping some. This sample has 80,000 to 100,000 clones; approximately 73% occur once, and the top ten carry around 3.5%. Sample: PBMCs. These receptors all come from a man aged 35 to 55 in good health and CMV-seronegative.

The chain carries TRBV13 and TRBJ1-5; weak D call: TRBD1 (6 bases). The CDR3 loop spans 15 amino acids. The ends were cut back, 3 bases at V and 6 bases at J, with 15 bases in the middle. Germline V gene data show CDR1 as PRHDT and CDR2 as FYEKMQ (reference sequence). The CDR3, as DNA: TGTGCCAGCAGCTTCGCGGGGGCGCCCGGTCAGCCCCAGCATTTT. Translating it yields CASSFAGAPGQPQHF.

The gene calls are TRBV4-2 and TRBJ2-3; 9 bases match TRBD2. CDR3 length: 15 amino acids. Germline CDR1 reads LGHNA; CDR2 reads YNFKEQ. Unmatched junction bases numbered 4, after V lost 4 bases and J lost 2 bases. Here the CDR3 reads CASSRSSGVTDTQYF. Written as DNA, the CDR3 is TGTGCCAGCAGCCGATCTAGCGGGGTCACAGATACGCAGTATTTT.

The CDR3 nucleotides are TGTGCCAGCAGCCCCACGCCCGGGTTCCTGAACACTGAAGCTTTCTTT. Its protein is CASSPTPGFLNTEAFF. The chain uses TRBV7-6 and TRBJ1-1; D is ambiguous. Trimming shortened V by 5 bases and J by 0 bases, and 16 bases separated the two germline ends. Germline CDR1 SGHVS, CDR2 FNYEAQ. The CDR3 totals 16 residues.

The chain links TRBV5-1 to TRBJ2-7; perhaps TRBD1 as D (6 bases). V gave up 4 bases and J gave up 6 bases, with 11 bases separating them. The CDR3 totals 12 residues. Germline V gene data show CDR1 as SGHRS and CDR2 as YFSETQ. The CDR3 reads CASSPDSLEQYF. The CDR3 nucleotides are TGCGCCAGCAGCCCGGACAGTCTCGAGCAGTACTTC.

The chain joins TRBV7-7 to TRBJ2-2; 7 nucleotides match TRBD1. Germline loops: CDR1 SSHAT, CDR2 FNYEAQ (reference sequence). Losses at the gene ends were 5 bases for V and 3 bases for J; bases not matched to a gene: 3. The CDR3 contains 14 residues. The CDR3 DNA is TGTGCCAGCAGCGTAGACAGGGACACCGGGGAGCTGTTTTTT. Amino acids: CASSVDRDTGELFF. Filled out from reference TRBV7-7 and TRBJ2-2, the complete variable domain reads GAGVSQSPRYKVTKRGQDVTLRCDPISSHATLYWYQQALGQGPEFLTYFNYEAQPDKSGLPSDRFSAERPEGSISTLTIQRTEQRDSAMYRCASSVDRDTGELFFGEGSRLTVL.

V gene TRBV18 combines with J gene TRBJ2-5; 8 bases are shared with TRBD2. The CDR3 extends over 13 amino acids. V was pared by 8 bases and J by 1 base, with 3 bases of the junction left unmatched. Germline-derived CDR1 and CDR2 are KGHSH and LQKENI. CDR3 in DNA: TGTGCCAGCGACGGACTAGCCCAAGAGACCCAGTACTTC. Translating gives CASDGLAQETQYF.

The V gene is TRBV28, the J gene TRBJ2-3; 13 bases are shared with TRBD2. Trimming at V came to 3 bases and at J to 2 bases, leaving 2 bases not matched to a gene. Germline lookup yields CDR1 MDHEN and CDR2 SYDVKM. This CDR3 spans 16 amino acids. CDR3 bases: TGTGCCAGCAGTTTGGGACTAGCGGGGATCACAGATACGCAGTATTTT. The encoded protein is CASSLGLAGITDTQYF.

The J gene is TRBJ2-7, the V gene TRBV2, with D perhaps TRBD2 (7 bases). The CDR3 runs to 15 residues. In germline, CDR1 is SNHLY, CDR2 FYNNEI. V was clipped by 7 bases and J by 0 bases, with 16 bases between them. CDR3 amino acids: CASTWEGGGSYEQYF. In DNA form, the CDR3 reads TGTGCCAGCACCTGGGAGGGGGGGGGCTCCTACGAGCAGTACTTC.

This clone came up a few times. V gene TRBV11-2 combines with J gene TRBJ2-5; 9 nucleotides match TRBD1. Per the germline V gene, CDR1 is SGHAT and CDR2 is FQNNGV. This CDR3 contains 18 residues. J was trimmed by 2 bases and V by 1 base; bases with no gene match: 11. The chain's CDR3 is CASSLGNVLQGAQETQYF. In DNA form, the CDR3 reads TGTGCCAGCAGCTTAGGCAACGTTTTACAGGGGGCTCAAGAGACCCAGTACTTC.

The chain carries TRBV7-9 and TRBJ1-1, with 7 bases that match TRBD1. Per germline, CDR1 SEHNR and CDR2 FQNEAQ (reference sequence). The V segment lost 1 base and the J segment 6 bases; nucleotides outside the gene matches: 2. The CDR3 has 13 residues. For the CDR3, the DNA is TGTGCCAGCAGCTTAGAACAGGGGTCTGAAGCTTTCTTT. Amino acid sequence: CASSLEQGSEAFF.

Only one count was recorded for this clone. CDR3 sequence (DNA): TGTGCCAGTCGGCGGGGGGGTGGCACTGAAGCTTTCTTT. This sequence encodes CASRRGGGTEAFF. This chain uses TRBV28 with TRBJ1-1, with D possibly being TRBD1 (5 bases). Germline V CDR1 and CDR2: MDHEN, SYDVKM. The CDR3 contains 13 residues. Deletions cut 9 bases from V and 4 bases from J, with 15 bases between.

This chain connects TRBV7-9 to TRBJ2-7, with TRBD2 identical over 9 bases. This CDR3 is 14 amino acids long. CDR1 is SEHNR, CDR2 FQNEAQ, per germline (reference sequence). The ends lost 5 bases at V and 6 bases at J; junction bases unmatched: 8. In nucleotides, the CDR3 is TGTGCCAGCAGCCTAACAGCGGGGGGCCTCGAGCAGTACTTC. Translated, it gives CASSLTAGGLEQYF.

The chain employs TRBV7-2 and TRBJ2-1, with 7 positions matching TRBD1. The CDR3 has 15 residues. With V trimmed by 1 base and J by 6 bases, 6 bases remained unmatched. The germline V gene encodes CDR1 SGHTA and CDR2 FQGNSA. CDR3 in amino acids: CASSLGGDRVNEQFF. CDR3 coding DNA: TGTGCCAGCAGCTTAGGAGGTGACAGGGTCAATGAGCAGTTCTTC.